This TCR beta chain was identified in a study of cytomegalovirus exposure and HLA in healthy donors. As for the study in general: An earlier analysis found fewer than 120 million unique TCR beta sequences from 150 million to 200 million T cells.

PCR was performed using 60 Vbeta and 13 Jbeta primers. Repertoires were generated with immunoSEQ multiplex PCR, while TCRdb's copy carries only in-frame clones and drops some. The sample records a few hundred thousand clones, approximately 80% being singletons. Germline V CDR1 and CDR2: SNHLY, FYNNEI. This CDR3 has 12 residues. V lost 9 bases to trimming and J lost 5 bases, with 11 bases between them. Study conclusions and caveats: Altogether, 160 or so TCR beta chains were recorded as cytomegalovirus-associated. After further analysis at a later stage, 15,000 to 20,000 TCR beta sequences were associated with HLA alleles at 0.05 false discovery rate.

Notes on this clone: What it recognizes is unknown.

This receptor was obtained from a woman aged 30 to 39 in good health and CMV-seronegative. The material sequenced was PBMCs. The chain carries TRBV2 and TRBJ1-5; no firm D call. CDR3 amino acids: CARDRGYQPQHF. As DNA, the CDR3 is TGTGCCAGGGACCGGGGTTATCAGCCCCAGCATTTT.